The 28 T cell receptor beta chains presented below share a single source sample, sequenced in a study of cytomegalovirus exposure and HLA in healthy donors. Use of 60 Vbeta and 13 Jbeta primers characterized the PCR. Method: immunoSEQ multiplex PCR; TCRdb's copy keeps in-frame clones and lacks some. The table has approximately 140,000 clones, 82% seen once. The sequenced sample was PBMCs. These receptor sequences come from a boy younger than 18 in good health and CMV-seronegative.

The V and J genes are TRBV30 and TRBJ2-1; 7 bases align to TRBD1. Trimming took 2 bases from V and 2 from J; bases not matched to a gene: 12. The germline V gene has CDR1 GTSNPN and CDR2 SVGIG (reference sequence). This CDR3 region has 17 residues. Here the CDR3 reads CAWSLMPGTETYNEQFF. In DNA form, the CDR3 reads TGTGCCTGGAGTTTAATGCCCGGGACAGAAACCTACAATGAGCAGTTCTTC.

This sequence joins TRBV29-1 and TRBJ2-2; D gene uncertain. Germline assignment: CDR1 SQVTM and CDR2 ANQGSEA. The V end was cut by 5 bases, the J end by 1 base, with 5 bases between. CDR3 length equals 12 residues. The CDR3 sequence is CSVWQNTGELFF. CDR3 bases: TGCAGCGTTTGGCAGAACACCGGGGAGCTGTTTTTT.

The CDR3, as DNA: TGTGCCAGCAGTTCCCAACACCCTAGCGGACAACACTACAATGAGCAGTTCTTC. Translation gives CASSSQHPSGQHYNEQFF. This chain uses TRBV27 with TRBJ2-1; 7 bases agree with TRBD2. Germline V gene lookup returns CDR1 MNHEY and CDR2 SMNVEV (reference sequence). The CDR3 is 18 residues long. The V and J ends lost 4 bases and 3 bases, in that order; junction bases with no gene match: 15.

In regard to this clone: Other nucleotide sequences in the sample specify the same CDR3. This chain links TRBV29-1 with TRBJ1-2, with TRBD1 as a possible D gene (6 bases). Trimming pared 6 bases from V and 8 bases from J, leaving 13 bases between. The CDR3 has 11 amino acids. The germline V gene encodes CDR1 SQVTM and CDR2 ANQGSEA. CDR3 DNA sequence: TGCAGCGTCTCAGGACAGCGGGGCTACACCTTC. It yields the protein CSVSGQRGYTF.

The J gene is TRBJ1-2, the V gene TRBV4-1, with D hard to call. With 5 bases removed from V and 5 bases from J, the gap between germline ends came to 12 bases. This CDR3 is built from 13 residues. Germline assignment: CDR1 MGHRA and CDR2 YSYEKL. The CDR3 here is CASSYGPGYGYTF. The CDR3 DNA is TGCGCCAGCAGCTATGGACCGGGGTATGGCTACACCTTC.

V gene TRBV6-1 combines with J gene TRBJ1-5; tentatively, D is TRBD1 (6 bases). The CDR3 is 14 residues long. Germline CDR1 is MNHNS and CDR2 is SASEGT. V gave up 3 bases and J gave up 4 bases, with 10 bases separating them. The CDR3 DNA reads TGTGCCAGCAGTGAGGCAAGGGGGAATCAGCCCCAGCATTTT. Its translation: CASSEARGNQPQHF.

This chain links TRBV4-1 with TRBJ2-3; a possible D gene is TRBD2 (7 bases). Trimming cost V 3 bases and J 7 bases, with 20 bases left between them. The CDR3 runs to 16 residues. CDR1 and CDR2 from the germline V gene are MGHRA and YSYEKL. The CDR3 reads CASSHSLKGGGYTQYF. The CDR3 bases are TGCGCCAGCAGCCACTCGCTGAAAGGGGGGGGATATACGCAGTATTTT.

The V call is TRBV4-1, the J call TRBJ1-4; TRBD1 might be the D (5 bases). Germline V gene data show CDR1 as MGHRA and CDR2 as YSYEKL. The CDR3 has 18 residues. The ends were cut back, 1 base at V and 3 bases at J, with 18 bases in the middle. In DNA form, the CDR3 reads TGCGCCAGCAGCCAAGCCCCTACCCATGTCAGGGCTAATGAAAAACTGTTTTTT. The encoded protein is CASSQAPTHVRANEKLFF.

V and J are TRBV29-1 and TRBJ2-3; TRBD2 matches 8 bases. V shed 3 bases and J 2 bases; nucleotides not matched to a gene: 1. Germline CDR1 reads SQVTM; CDR2 reads ANQGSEA. CDR3 length equals 13 residues. The CDR3 DNA reads TGCAGCGTTGACGGGGGGGACACAGATACGCAGTATTTT. Translation: CSVDGGDTDTQYF.

This clone occurred a few times. In DNA, the CDR3 is TGTGCCAGTAGTCTCCGGGGTGCCGATCAGCCCCAGCATTTT. The encoded protein is CASSLRGADQPQHF. The chain joins TRBV19 to TRBJ1-5; D remains ambiguous. The CDR3 has 14 residues. Germline V CDR1 and CDR2: LNHDA, SQIVND (reference sequence). Deletions cut 5 bases from V and 5 bases from J, with 13 bases between.

This clone was recorded only once. This chain links TRBV30 with TRBJ1-3, with D hard to call. Deletions cut 8 bases from V and 5 bases from J, with 19 bases between. This CDR3 comprises 14 residues. Germline V gives CDR1 GTSNPN, CDR2 SVGIG (reference sequence). This chain's CDR3 is CAILSESTRNTIYF. CDR3 DNA sequence: TGTGCCATCTTGAGCGAGTCCACTCGAAACACCATATATTTT.

The rearrangement links TRBV27 to TRBJ2-7; a weak D match, TRBD2 (5 bases). In germline, CDR1 is MNHEY, CDR2 SMNVEV (reference sequence). CDR3 length: 14 residues. V was pared by 2 bases and J by 2 bases, with 10 bases between. CDR3 residues: CASSLTGSAYEQYF. CDR3 bases: TGTGCCAGCAGTTTAACGGGAAGCGCCTACGAGCAGTACTTC.

This chain uses TRBV5-1 with TRBJ2-7; tentative D call: TRBD2 (6 bases). The germline V gene has CDR1 SGHRS and CDR2 YFSETQ. The CDR3 runs to 14 residues. Trimming took 1 base from V and 6 from J, leaving 14 bases between them. In nucleotides, the CDR3 is TGCGCCAGCAGCTTGACTAGCACAACTTCCGAGCAGTACTTC. As protein: CASSLTSTTSEQYF.

This sequence joins TRBV5-6 and TRBJ2-7, with 9 nucleotides matching TRBD1. V was pared by 3 bases and J by 5 bases, with 21 bases of the junction left unmatched. Germline CDR1 SGHDT, CDR2 YYEEEE. This CDR3 has 19 residues. For the CDR3, the DNA is TGTGCCAGCAGCTCAACACTATTAAAACGGGACAGGGCTTCTCACGAGCAGTACTTC. It specifies CASSSTLLKRDRASHEQYF.

V and J are TRBV5-1 and TRBJ2-7; D gene ambiguous. This CDR3 region has 13 residues. The V end lost 1 base, the J end lost 0 bases, and 5 bases lay between the germline ends. Per germline, CDR1 SGHRS and CDR2 YFSETQ. Here the CDR3 reads CASSLYSSYEQYF. Here the CDR3 DNA reads TGCGCCAGCAGCTTGTACAGCTCCTACGAGCAGTACTTC.

DNA for the CDR3: TGTGCCAGTAGTAGCGGACTAGCGGGAACCTACGAGCAGTACTTC. Translating it yields CASSSGLAGTYEQYF. The rearrangement uses TRBV19 and TRBJ2-7; 12 bases align to TRBD2. With V trimmed by 4 bases and J by 2 bases, 3 bases remained unmatched. This CDR3 region has 15 residues. Germline CDR1 LNHDA, CDR2 SQIVND (reference sequence).

This sequence joins TRBV6-5 and TRBJ2-7, with 12 bases lining up with TRBD1. Losses at the gene ends were 8 bases for V and 5 bases for J; bases not matched to a gene: 7. The germline V gene encodes CDR1 MNHEY and CDR2 SVGAGI. The CDR3 spans 14 residues. CDR3 loop: CASGSGQGADEQYF. DNA of the CDR3: TGTGCCAGCGGGTCGGGACAGGGGGCGGACGAGCAGTACTTC.

The chain uses TRBV5-1 and TRBJ1-2; D not resolved. Between the trimmed V and J ends, which lost 0 bases and 8 bases, there was a span of 17 bases. There are 15 residues in the CDR3. Germline assignment: CDR1 SGHRS and CDR2 YFSETQ. CDR3 region: CASSLVGSDSGGYTF. CDR3 bases: TGCGCCAGCAGCTTGGTCGGATCCGATTCAGGAGGCTACACCTTC.

There are a few counts of this clone. The gene calls are TRBV5-6 and TRBJ2-4; 14 bases agree with TRBD2. This CDR3 has 14 amino acids. The junction had 8 bases not matched to a gene; V was cut back by 3 bases and J by 15 bases. From germline, CDR1 is SGHDT and CDR2 YYEEEE. The CDR3 is CASSSGLAGAPSYF. CDR3 DNA sequence: TGTGCCAGCAGCTCGGGACTAGCGGGAGCCCCCTCGTACTTC.

J is TRBJ2-5 and V is TRBV29-1; D not resolved. CDR3 length: 13 residues. V lost 6 bases and J 2 bases, leaving 13 bases between the germline ends. The germline V gene encodes CDR1 SQVTM and CDR2 ANQGSEA. The chain's CDR3 is CSVRPPGQETQYF. The CDR3 DNA sequence: TGCAGCGTGCGCCCCCCCGGGCAAGAGACCCAGTACTTC.

V gene TRBV4-3 combines with J gene TRBJ2-1; 11 bases map to TRBD2. The V and J ends lost 0 bases and 9 bases, in that order; junction bases with no gene match: 7. Germline CDR1 is LGHNA and CDR2 is YSLEER. This CDR3 has 16 amino acids. The CDR3 loop is CASSQEVAGGLVEQFF. In DNA, the CDR3 is TGCGCCAGCAGCCAAGAGGTAGCGGGAGGGTTGGTTGAGCAGTTCTTC.

Notes on this clone: The sample holds other DNA sequences that translate to the same CDR3. V and J are TRBV30 and TRBJ1-1, with TRBD1 as a possible D gene (6 bases). The germline gives CDR1 GTSNPN, CDR2 SVGIG (reference sequence). This CDR3 comprises 14 residues. Trimming pared 1 base from V and 1 base from J, leaving 10 bases between. This CDR3 reads CAWSADRTNTEAFF. Written as DNA, the CDR3 is TGTGCCTGGAGTGCCGACAGGACGAACACTGAAGCTTTCTTT.

This clone was observed once. The chain has TRBV6-1 and TRBJ2-7, with TRBD1 matching over 7 bases. CDR3 length: 14 residues. V shed 5 bases, J shed 0 bases, and the junction held 4 bases outside the gene matches. Germline V gives CDR1 MNHNS, CDR2 SASEGT. CDR3 in DNA: TGTGCCAGCAGTCCCCGGGACAGCTCCTACGAGCAGTACTTC. It encodes CASSPRDSSYEQYF.

This clone has more than one count but fewer than ten. The rearrangement links TRBV30 to TRBJ2-1, with D possibly matching TRBD2 (6 bases). The CDR3 extends over 13 amino acids. Trimming left V 5 bases short and J 0 bases short, with 8 bases between. Per germline, CDR1 GTSNPN and CDR2 SVGIG (reference sequence). The CDR3 loop reads CAWAGSSYNEQFF. CDR3 coding DNA: TGTGCCTGGGCCGGGAGCTCCTACAATGAGCAGTTCTTC.

The rearrangement uses TRBV2 and TRBJ2-7; the match to TRBD2 covers 9 bases. This CDR3 is built from 15 residues. V shed 5 bases and J 2 bases; nucleotides not matched to a gene: 7. Germline V CDR1 and CDR2: SNHLY, FYNNEI. Here the CDR3 DNA reads TGTGCCAGCAGTTCCCTGCTAGCGGGAACCTACGAGCAGTACTTC. It yields the protein CASSSLLAGTYEQYF. The whole variable domain, filled in from reference TRBV2 and TRBJ2-7, reads EPEVTQTPSHQVTQMGQEVILRCVPISNHLYFYWYRQILGQKVEFLVSFYNNEISEKSEIFDDQFSVERPDGSNFTLKIRSTKLEDSAMYFCASSSLLAGTYEQYFGPGTRLTVT.

The chain combines TRBV30 with TRBJ1-1; D unclear. V was clipped by 5 bases and J by 0 bases, with 19 bases between them. The length of the CDR3 is 16 residues. CDR1 is GTSNPN and CDR2 is SVGIG in the germline V gene (reference sequence). CDR3 residues: CAWDREDYPMNTEAFF. In nucleotides, the CDR3 is TGTGCCTGGGATCGGGAAGACTACCCCATGAACACTGAAGCTTTCTTT.

This chain joins TRBV7-9 and TRBJ2-3, with D possibly matching TRBD2 (5 bases). Trimming pared 1 base from V and 4 bases from J, leaving 9 bases between. This CDR3 comprises 14 residues. Germline CDR1 is SEHNR and CDR2 is FQNEAQ (reference sequence). Here the CDR3 DNA reads TGTGCCAGCAGCTTAGACACTAGGGCAGATACGCAGTATTTT. This translates into CASSLDTRADTQYF.

The genes are TRBV7-9 and TRBJ2-4, with a possible D match to TRBD2 (6 bases). The CDR3 extends over 16 amino acids. Germline-derived CDR1 and CDR2 are SEHNR and FQNEAQ (reference sequence). Trimming pared 5 bases from V and 3 bases from J, leaving 17 bases between. The DNA of the CDR3 is TGTGCCAGCAGCAGCCGCGGGATGGGGGTCAAAAACATTCAGTACTTC. Encoded protein: CASSSRGMGVKNIQYF.